The 2 T cell receptor beta chains below were found in one sample sequenced in a study of shared clonotypes between healthy human individuals. Clones were sequenced by immunoSEQ multiplex PCR, and TCRdb holds only the in-frame ones, with some missing. The sample contains over a million clones, about 77% of which appear only once. Sample: memory CD4+ T cells sorted from blood. The subset is: CD45RA-negative fraction. These receptors originate from a man in his late teens or twenties in good health.

Points on this clone: The same CDR3 can be traced to other DNA sequences in this sample. The chain employs TRBV9 and TRBJ2-2; D ambiguous. Between the trimmed V and J ends, which lost 0 bases and 4 bases, there was a span of 4 bases. The CDR3 consists of 13 residues. The germline gives CDR1 SGDLS, CDR2 YYNGEE. The chain's CDR3 is CASSVAGTGELFF. The CDR3 DNA follows: TGTGCCAGCAGCGTAGCCGGCACCGGGGAGCTGTTTTTT.

As concerns this clone: Sequence at one end of the junction differs from germline and may be a read error. This chain joins TRBV11-2 and TRBJ2-3; TRBD2 aligns across 7 bases. This CDR3 contains 15 residues. The germline V gene encodes CDR1 SGHAT and CDR2 FQNNGV. In DNA form, the CDR3 reads TGTGCCAGCAGCCTAGACGGTGGGGAGGGGGATACGCAGTATTTT. It yields the protein CASSLDGGEGDTQYF.